This TCR beta chain originates from a study of human CD8 memory T cell subsets. Construction of TCR beta libraries was accomplished by means of UMI-labeled 5' RACE. From its re-call of the 5' RACE reads, TCRdb lists each CDR3 protein once, without DNA. The record lists about 6,200 distinct CDR3 sequences, of which the ten most abundant hold roughly 40%. With regard to this clonotype: What it binds is unknown.

The length of the CDR3 is 17 residues. Germline CDR1 MNHNS, CDR2 SASEGT. Study findings and constraints: What was sequenced in this study was only the T cell receptor beta chains.

Sequenced: CD8+ effector memory T cells (TEM) sorted from PBMCs. Subset specified: effector memory CD8 T cells, CCR7- CD45RO+ CD95+. The TCR originated in a human donor in good health. This sequence joins TRBV6-1 and TRBJ2-2. The CDR3 here is CASSEEVESWGTGELFF.